This is a list of T cell receptor beta chains from one sample in a study of CD8 T cells in ankylosing spondylitis. TCRdb re-analysed the 5' RACE reads in MiXCR, keeping a single row per CDR3 protein. The data show 100,000 or so distinct CDR3 sequences, with about 8.3% seen just once and roughly 29% held by the top ten. The sequenced material came from blood, either unsorted or a sorted T cell fraction (not recorded which). These receptors were taken from a male donor with ankylosing spondylitis. The CDR3 runs from the conserved cysteine through the conserved F or W. D genes are given only for firm matches. Some rows have no size entry. The others give once, few or many, or a class for an expanded clone.

>TRBV19|few|-|TRBJ1-1
TGTGCCAGTAGTATCCCAAGGACTTTAGGAACTGAAGCTTTCTTT
CASSIPRTLGTEAFF
>TRBV5-5|-|-|TRBJ2-5
TGTGCCAGCAGCTTGGCGCAGGGGTCACAAGAGACCCAGTACTTC
CASSLAQGSQETQYF
>TRBV19|few|-|TRBJ1-1
TGTGCCAGTACAACCGGGTCGCCCACTGAAGCTTTCTTT
CASTTGSPTEAFF
>TRBV7-9|few|-|TRBJ2-7
TGTGCCAGCAGCTTAGGTAGGACTGAATACGAGCAGTACTTC
CASSLGRTEYEQYF
>TRBV18|-|TRBD2|TRBJ2-1
TGTGCCAGCTCACCACGGGAGGGTATCTCCTACAATGAGCAGTTCTTC
CASSPREGISYNEQFF
>TRBV6-1|-|TRBD1|TRBJ1-1
TGTGCCAGCAGTGACGTCCCCGGGACAGGTTTGAACACTGAAGCTTTCTTT
CASSDVPGTGLNTEAFF
>TRBV6-2/TRBV6-3|-|TRBD1|TRBJ1-1
TGTGCCAGCAGTTACACCGGACAGGGATTTCCTGAAGCTTTCTTT
CASSYTGQGFPEAFF
>TRBV12-3/TRBV12-4|few|TRBD1|TRBJ1-5
TGTGCCCCGGGGGGGACAGGGTCTAATCAGCCCCAGCATTTT
CAPGGTGSNQPQHF
>TRBV25-1|few|-|TRBJ1-5
TGTGCCAGCAGTGGGGGCAGCGAGTGGCAGCCCCAGCATTTT
CASSGGSEWQPQHF
>TRBV12-3/TRBV12-4|-|-|TRBJ2-6
TGTGCCAGACCTGGCCCCGGCGGATCTGGGGCCAACGTCCTGACTTTC
CARPGPGGSGANVLTF
>TRBV19|-|TRBD1|TRBJ2-1
TGTGCCAGTAGTCCTTTCCCGGGACAGTACAATGAGCAGTTCTTC
CASSPFPGQYNEQFF
>TRBV19|-|-|TRBJ2-1
TGTGCCAGTAGTTTGAGCGGTGCCTCCTACAATGAGCAGTTCTTC
CASSLSGASYNEQFF
>TRBV4-2|many|-|TRBJ1-6
TGTGCCAGCAGCCAAGATCCGGGGGAGGCTTCACCCCTCCACTTT
CASSQDPGEASPLHF
>TRBV4-2|many|TRBD2|TRBJ2-5
TGTGCCAGCAGCCAAGAGCTGCTAGCGGGACAAGAGACCCAGTACTTC
CASSQELLAGQETQYF
>TRBV12-3/TRBV12-4|-|-|TRBJ1-1
TGTGCCCACAGACGGGGGACTGAAGCTTTCTTT
CAHRRGTEAFF
>TRBV5-1|many|-|TRBJ2-7
TGCGCCAGCAGCTTGGTAGGCCACGAGCAGTACTTC
CASSLVGHEQYF
>TRBV7-3|-|TRBD2|TRBJ2-7
TGTGCCAGCAGAGTAGATAGCGGGACTGGGCCCTACGAGCAGTACTTC
CASRVDSGTGPYEQYF
>TRBV12-3/TRBV12-4|few|TRBD1|TRBJ1-5
TGTGCCAGCGGGCCGGGACAGGGGGTCTATAGCAATCAGCCCCAGCATTTT
CASGPGQGVYSNQPQHF
>TRBV3-1|-|-|TRBJ1-1
TGTGCCAGCAGCAACCCGGAATCTGGGAGCACTGAAGCTTTCTTT
CASSNPESGSTEAFF
>TRBV5-5|many|-|TRBJ1-5
TGTGCCAGCAGCTTGGAGGCCGGGGCTGGCAATCAGCCCCAGCATTTT
CASSLEAGAGNQPQHF
>TRBV2|-|TRBD2|TRBJ2-1
TGTGCCAGCAGTGAACTAACTAGCGGGATGTTAGACAATGAGCAGTTCTTC
CASSELTSGMLDNEQFF
>TRBV27|few|TRBD1|TRBJ2-2
TGTGCCAGCAGCAATGGGACAGAAGTTTTCGTGGGCACCGGGGAGCTGTTTTTT
CASSNGTEVFVGTGELFF